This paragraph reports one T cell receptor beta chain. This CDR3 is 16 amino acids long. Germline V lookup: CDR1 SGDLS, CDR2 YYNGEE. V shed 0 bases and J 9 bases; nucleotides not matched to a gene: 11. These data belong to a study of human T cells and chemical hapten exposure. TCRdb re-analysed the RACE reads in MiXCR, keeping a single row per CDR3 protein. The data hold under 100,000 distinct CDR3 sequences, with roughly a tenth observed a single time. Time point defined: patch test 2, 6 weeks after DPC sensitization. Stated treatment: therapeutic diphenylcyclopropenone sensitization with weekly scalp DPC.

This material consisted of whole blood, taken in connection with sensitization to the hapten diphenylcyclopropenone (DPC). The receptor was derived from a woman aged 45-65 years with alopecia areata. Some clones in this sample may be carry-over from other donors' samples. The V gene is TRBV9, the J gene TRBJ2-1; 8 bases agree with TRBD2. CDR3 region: CASSVGTGGNPAEQFF. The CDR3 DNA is TGTGCCAGCAGCGTAGGTACGGGAGGGAATCCTGCTGAGCAGTTCTTC. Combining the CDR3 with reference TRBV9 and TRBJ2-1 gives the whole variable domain DSGVTQTPKHLITATGQRVTLRCSPRSGDLSVYWYQQSLDQGLQFLIQYYNGEERAKGNILERFSAQQFPDLHSELNLSSLELGDSALYFCASSVGTGGNPAEQFFGPGTRLTVL.